This T cell receptor (beta chain) is from a study of blood T cell repertoires in COVID-19. Study as a whole: Sample material is recorded as cDNA or gDNA derived from T cells, B-cell-depleted T cells, or PBMCs.

The data were produced by immunoSEQ multiplex PCR, yet TCRdb's version contains in-frame clones alone and is incomplete. The repertoire holds fewer than 250,000 clones, about 85% seen once, with about 1.7% in the top ten. V trimming: 5 bases; J trimming: 4 bases; junction bases outside the gene matches: 9. The CDR3 spans 15 residues. Germline-derived CDR1 and CDR2 are SGHTA and FQGNSA. The source of this sequence is a man between 65 and 79 years old with acute or convalescent COVID-19. The chain is built from TRBV7-2 and TRBJ2-7, with TRBD1 identical over 9 bases. Sequencing was performed on peripheral blood. The CDR3 here is CASSGTGTGPYEQYF. CDR3 DNA: TGTGCCAGCAGCGGCACCGGGACAGGGCCTTACGAGCAGTACTTC.